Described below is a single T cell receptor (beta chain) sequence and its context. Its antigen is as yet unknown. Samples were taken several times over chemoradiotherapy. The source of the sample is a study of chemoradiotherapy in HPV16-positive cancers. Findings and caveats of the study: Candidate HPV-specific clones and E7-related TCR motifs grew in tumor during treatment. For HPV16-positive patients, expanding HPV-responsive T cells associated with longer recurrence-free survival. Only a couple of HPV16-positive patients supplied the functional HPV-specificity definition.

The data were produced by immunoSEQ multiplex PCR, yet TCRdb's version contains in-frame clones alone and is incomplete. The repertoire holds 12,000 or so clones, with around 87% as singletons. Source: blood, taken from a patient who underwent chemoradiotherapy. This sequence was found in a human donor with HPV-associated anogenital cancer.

The chain's CDR3 is CASSSRSGTLGQKLFF. CDR3 in DNA: TGCGCCAGCAGCTCGCGTTCTGGGACACTGGGCCAAAAACTGTTTTTT. The J gene is TRBJ1-4, the V gene TRBV5-1; possibly TRBD1 for D (6 bases). Per the germline V gene, CDR1 is SGHRS and CDR2 is YFSETQ. The V gene lost 3 bases and the J gene lost 9 bases, with 21 bases spanning the gap. CDR3 length equals 16 residues.